The sequence of this TCR beta chain was determined in a study of PD-1 blockade in mismatch repair-deficient tumors. Study-level information: Patients had eleven to twelve mismatch repair-deficient cancer types, all previously treated and progressing. Study-level findings and limits: Tumor-resident clones, often undetectable pretreatment in blood, expanded then contracted after pembrolizumab.

Three pembrolizumab responders had their TCRs sequenced. The method was immunoSEQ multiplex PCR; TCRdb's version includes in-frame clones alone and lacks a portion of them. The sample records 30,000 to 40,000 clones, 75% to 90% being singletons. About this clone: No antigen is known for it.

Germline CDR1 SGHNT, CDR2 YYREEE (reference sequence). V lost 4 bases and J lost 0, with 10 bases in between. The CDR3 runs 15 residues. The sequence came from an adult with mismatch repair-deficient cancer. The sample here was PBMCs, taken approximately 6 weeks after starting pembrolizumab. This chain uses TRBV5-4 with TRBJ2-2; the D gene is possibly TRBD2 (6 bases). Written as DNA, the CDR3 is TGTGCCAGCAGCAGAACGGGGGCGAACACCGGGGAGCTGTTTTTT. Translation: CASSRTGANTGELFF.